This T cell receptor (beta chain) is drawn from a study of blood T cell repertoires in COVID-19. Background on the study: Samples representing acute and convalescent COVID-19 were sourced from the United States, Italy and Spain. From T cells, B-cell-depleted T cells, or PBMCs came the material, which was cDNA or gDNA.

Source study methods: Reference gene primer amplification in the assay estimated nucleated cell counts. Clones were sequenced by immunoSEQ multiplex PCR, and TCRdb holds only the in-frame ones, with some missing. D and trimming come from the DNA, and the V and J calls and clone size come from that table. The data contain roughly 260,000 clones, more than 75% of them singletons. This clonotype was obtained from a man in his forties or fifties who had recovered from COVID-19. The sample taken for sequencing was peripheral blood.

CDR3 DNA sequence: TGTGCCAGCAGTAAAGCCGGTCCCTCCTACAATGAGCAGTTCTTC. Encoded protein: CASSKAGPSYNEQFF. The rearrangement links TRBV6-2 or TRBV6-3 to TRBJ2-1, with D unresolved. This CDR3 spans 15 amino acids. Germline-derived CDR1 and CDR2 are MNHEY and SVGEGT. Trimming cost V 5 bases and J 0 bases, with 11 bases left between them.